This entry is about one T cell receptor beta chain. Its antigen is still unknown. This sample was taken from a study of radiation and T cells in renal cell carcinoma. Study-wide findings and caveats: In blood, top tumor clones expanded by 2 weeks, shrinking by 4.

Sample time point: blood 2 weeks post-SBRT. Documented treatment: 15 Gy SBRT to primary tumor, nephrectomy 4 weeks later. Measured with immunoSEQ multiplex PCR; TCRdb has only the in-frame clones, and not every one. The data hold tens of thousands of clones, with approximately 86% observed a single time. CDR3 length equals 14 residues. V lost 4 bases, J lost 3 bases, and 11 bases lay in between. Looked up from germline, CDR1 is SGHNT and CDR2 is YYREEE (reference sequence). The genes are TRBV5-4 and TRBJ2-1, with D hard to call. Specimen: blood, collected from a patient whose treatment included radiotherapy and nephrectomy. The TCR comes from a woman in her forties or fifties with renal cell carcinoma. Here the CDR3 reads CASSILDGYNEQFF. CDR3 nucleotide sequence: TGTGCCAGCAGCATACTTGACGGCTACAATGAGCAGTTCTTC.